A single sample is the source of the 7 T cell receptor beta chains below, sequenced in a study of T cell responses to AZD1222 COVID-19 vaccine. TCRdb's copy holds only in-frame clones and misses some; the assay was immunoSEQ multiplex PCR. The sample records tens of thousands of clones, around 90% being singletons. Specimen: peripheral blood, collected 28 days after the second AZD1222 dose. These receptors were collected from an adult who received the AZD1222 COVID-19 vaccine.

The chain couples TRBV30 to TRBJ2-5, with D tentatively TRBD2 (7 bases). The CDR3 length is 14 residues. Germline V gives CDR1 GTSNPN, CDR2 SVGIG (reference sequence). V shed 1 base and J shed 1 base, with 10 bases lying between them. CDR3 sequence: CAWSGGGAQETQYF. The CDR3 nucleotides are TGTGCCTGGAGTGGTGGGGGGGCCCAAGAGACCCAGTACTTC.

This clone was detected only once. The CDR3 loop is CASSAGTSDYNEQFF. CDR3 coding DNA: TGCGCCAGCAGCGCCGGGACTAGCGACTACAATGAGCAGTTCTTC. This sequence joins TRBV5-1 and TRBJ2-1; TRBD2 matches at 10 bases. Unmatched junction bases numbered 4, after V lost 4 bases and J lost 3 bases. CDR1 is SGHRS and CDR2 is YFSETQ in the germline V gene. The CDR3 consists of 15 residues. Looking up the rest from reference TRBV5-1 and TRBJ2-1 gives the full variable domain: KAGVTQTPRYLIKTRGQQVTLSCSPISGHRSVSWYQQTPGQGLQFLFEYFSETQRNKGNFPGRFSGRQFSNSRSEMNVSTLELGDSALYLCASSAGTSDYNEQFFGPGTRLTVL.

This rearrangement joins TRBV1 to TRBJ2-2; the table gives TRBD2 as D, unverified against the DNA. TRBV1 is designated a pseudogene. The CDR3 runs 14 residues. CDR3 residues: CTSSPGTSERELFF. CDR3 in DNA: TGCACCAGCAGCCCCGGGACTAGTGAGCGCGAGCTGTTTTTT.

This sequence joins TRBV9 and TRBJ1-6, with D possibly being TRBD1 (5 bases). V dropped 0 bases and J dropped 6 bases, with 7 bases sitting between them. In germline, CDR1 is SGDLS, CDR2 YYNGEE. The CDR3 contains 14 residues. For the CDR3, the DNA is TGTGCCAGCAGCGTAGAGGGACTTAATTCACCCCTCCACTTT. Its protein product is CASSVEGLNSPLHF.

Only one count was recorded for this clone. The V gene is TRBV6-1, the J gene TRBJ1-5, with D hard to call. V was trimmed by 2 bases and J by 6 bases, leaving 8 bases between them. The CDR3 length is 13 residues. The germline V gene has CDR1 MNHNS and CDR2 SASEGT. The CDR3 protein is CASSENGGQPQHF. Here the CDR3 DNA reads TGTGCCAGCAGTGAAAACGGAGGTCAGCCCCAGCATTTT.

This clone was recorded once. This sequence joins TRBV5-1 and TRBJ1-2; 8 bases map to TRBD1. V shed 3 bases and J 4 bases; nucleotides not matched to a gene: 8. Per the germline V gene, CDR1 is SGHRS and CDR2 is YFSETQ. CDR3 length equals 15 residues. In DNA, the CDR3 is TGCGCCAGCAGCTATCGGACAGGGTCAGCCTATGGCTACACCTTC. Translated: CASSYRTGSAYGYTF. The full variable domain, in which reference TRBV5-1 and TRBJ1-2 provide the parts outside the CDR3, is KAGVTQTPRYLIKTRGQQVTLSCSPISGHRSVSWYQQTPGQGLQFLFEYFSETQRNKGNFPGRFSGRQFSNSRSEMNVSTLELGDSALYLCASSYRTGSAYGYTFGSGTRLTVV.

The CDR3 here is CASSRGWGSSTDTQYF. The CDR3 region has the DNA TGTGCCAGCAGCCGAGGGTGGGGGAGCAGCACAGATACGCAGTATTTT. This rearrangement joins TRBV5-5 to TRBJ2-3, with D perhaps matching TRBD1 or TRBD2 (5 bases each). Germline V gives CDR1 SGHKS, CDR2 YYEKEE (reference sequence). The CDR3 length is 16 residues. V was cut by 4 bases and J by 0 bases, with 15 bases left in between.